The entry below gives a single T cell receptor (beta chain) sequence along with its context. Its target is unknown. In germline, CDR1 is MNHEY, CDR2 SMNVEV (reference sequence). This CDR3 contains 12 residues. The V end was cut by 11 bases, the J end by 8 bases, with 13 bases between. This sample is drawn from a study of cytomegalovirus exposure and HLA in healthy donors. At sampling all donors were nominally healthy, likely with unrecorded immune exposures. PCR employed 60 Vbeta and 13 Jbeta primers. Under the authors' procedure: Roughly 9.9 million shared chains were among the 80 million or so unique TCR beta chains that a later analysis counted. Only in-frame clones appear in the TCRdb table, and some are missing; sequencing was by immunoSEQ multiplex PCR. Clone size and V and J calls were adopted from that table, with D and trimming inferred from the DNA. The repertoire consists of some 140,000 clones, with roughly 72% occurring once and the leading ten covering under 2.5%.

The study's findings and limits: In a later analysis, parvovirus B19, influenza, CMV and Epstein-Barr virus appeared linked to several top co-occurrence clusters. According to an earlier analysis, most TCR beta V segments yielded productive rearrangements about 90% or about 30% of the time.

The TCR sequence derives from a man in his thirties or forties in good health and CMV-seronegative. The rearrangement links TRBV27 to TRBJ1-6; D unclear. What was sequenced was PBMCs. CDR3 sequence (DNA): TGTGCCGGCCAGGTTAAGTATTCACCCCTCCACTTT. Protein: CAGQVKYSPLHF.